Included here is one TCR beta chain sequence, with context. This sample stems from a study of technical replicates of blood from several donors. CDR3 length: 15 amino acids. The germline V gene encodes CDR1 SGHVS and CDR2 FNYEAQ. V lost 5 bases to trimming and J lost 4 bases, with 15 bases between them. Some clones are missing from TCRdb's copy, which holds only in-frame ones; the method was immunoSEQ multiplex PCR. This table holds about 100,000 clones, roughly 96% found once. The chain employs TRBV7-6 and TRBJ1-5, with D tentatively TRBD1 (5 bases). Sequences were obtained from T cells isolated from PBMCs. The clonotype was recovered from a human donor in good health. This CDR3 reads CASSPGGDGNQPQHF. CDR3 coding DNA: TGTGCCAGCAGCCCAGGAGGGGATGGGAATCAGCCCCAGCATTTT.